The present TCR beta chain was sequenced within a study of human T cells and chemical hapten exposure. The time point denotes: patch test 1, 2 weeks after DPC sensitization. Treatment: therapeutic diphenylcyclopropenone sensitization with weekly scalp DPC. A single record per CDR3 protein comes from TCRdb applying MiXCR to the RACE reads. The sample lists just over 80,000 distinct CDR3 sequences, around 10% occurring once. The CDR3 sequence is 12 residues long. Trimming removed 2 bases from V and 3 bases from J, with 8 bases in between. From germline, CDR1 is DFQATT and CDR2 SNEGSKA (reference sequence).

The receptor comes from a woman aged 45-60 years with alopecia areata. Some clones in this sample may be carry-over from other donors' samples. The chain recombines TRBV20-1 with TRBJ2-7; D call uncertain. This material consisted of whole blood, taken in connection with sensitization to the hapten diphenylcyclopropenone (DPC). CDR3 amino acids: CSARQDRYEQYF. Here the CDR3 DNA reads TGCAGTGCTAGACAGGACCGCTACGAGCAGTACTTC.